These T cell receptor beta chains were read from a single sample in a study of blood T cell repertoires in COVID-19. Clones were read by immunoSEQ multiplex PCR, and TCRdb kept only the in-frame ones, dropping some. The table has 250,000 to 350,000 clones, 90% seen once. Material for sequencing was peripheral blood. All receptors come from a young woman with COVID-19, enrolled during active disease. CDR3s include the opening cysteine and the closing phenylalanine or tryptophan. D genes are given only for firm matches. For some rows the clone size is stated as once, few or many, or as a class when expanded; others skip it.

>TRBD1|TRBJ1-1|16|TRBV25-1|NA
TGTGCCAGCAGTGATTGGGCAGGGGGCGTAAAGGTCGAAGCTTTCTTT
CASSDWAGGVKVEAFF
>TRBD1|TRBJ1-5|12|TRBV2|few
TGTGCCAGCAGGGACAGGGGCCGGCCCCAGCATTTT
CASRDRGRPQHF
>TRBD1|TRBJ2-7|16|TRBV18|NA
TGTGCCAGCTCACCGTTAGGGACAGGCTACTCCTACGAGCAGTACTTC
CASSPLGTGYSYEQYF
>NA|TRBJ2-5|14|TRBV10-1|NA
TGCGCCAGAGAGCACTGGGCAGGGAAAGAGACCCAGTACTTC
CAREHWAGKETQYF
>NA|TRBJ2-5|14|TRBV27|NA
TGTGCCAGCAGTTTAGGTCGGGGATACGAGACCCAGTACTTC
CASSLGRGYETQYF
>TRBD1|TRBJ2-6|17|TRBV5-5|NA
TGTGCCAGCAGTCCCGGGACAGACGACTCTGGGGCCAACGTCCTGACTTTC
CASSPGTDDSGANVLTF
>NA|TRBJ1-3|18|TRBV4-2|NA
TGTGCCAGCAGCCAAGATGGGAGGGGCTACCCCTCTGGAAACACCATATATTTT
CASSQDGRGYPSGNTIYF
>TRBD2|TRBJ2-3|16|TRBV3-1/TRBV3-2|once
TGTGCCAGCAGCCAGGGGAGGGCCGTATTCACAGATACGCAGTATTTT
CASSQGRAVFTDTQYF
>TRBD2|TRBJ2-7|12|TRBV11-2|NA
TGTGCCAGCAGCCGCGGGAGCTACGAGCAGTACTTC
CASSRGSYEQYF
>TRBD1|TRBJ1-2|14|TRBV15|NA
TGTGCCACCAGTGACGACCGACAGGGAGGATCCTACACCTTC
CATSDDRQGGSYTF
>TRBD2|TRBJ2-1|17|TRBV10-1|NA
TGCGCCAGCAGTAAGGGTGGCCTAGCGGACTCCTACAATGAGCAGTTCTTC
CASSKGGLADSYNEQFF
>NA|TRBJ2-1|16|TRBV9|NA
TGTGCCAGCAGCGTATATATAGCGGAGAGGAGGAATGAGCAGTTCTTC
CASSVYIAERRNEQFF
>TRBD1|TRBJ1-2|14|TRBV10-3|NA
TGTGCCATCAGGGAGGTAGGGGGCGGCTATGGCTACACCTTC
CAIREVGGGYGYTF
>TRBD1|TRBJ2-7|15|TRBV20-1|NA
TGCAGTGCTAGTCCCCGGGACAGGGGCTCCTACGAGCAGTACTTC
CSASPRDRGSYEQYF
>NA|TRBJ1-1|17|TRBV18|once
TGTGCCAGCTCACCGCTTGGGGGGTCCGAAATGAACACTGAAGCTTTCTTT
CASSPLGGSEMNTEAFF
>TRBD2|TRBJ2-5|15|TRBV7-9|once
TGTGCCAGCAGCTTAGACGGGAGGGCCTCAGAGACCCAGTACTTC
CASSLDGRASETQYF
>NA|TRBJ2-1|13|TRBV25-1|NA
TGTGCCAGCAGTGAACGACAGTACAATGAGCAGTTCTTC
CASSERQYNEQFF
>TRBD1|TRBJ1-1|14|TRBV5-1|few
TGCGCCAGCAGCAGGGGACAGGGAAACACTGAAGCTTTCTTT
CASSRGQGNTEAFF
>TRBD2|TRBJ2-5|15|TRBV11-2|NA
TGTGCCAGCAGCTTGGGACTAGCGGGAGTAGAGACCCAGTACTTC
CASSLGLAGVETQYF
>NA|TRBJ1-2|14|TRBV19|NA
TGTGCCAGTAGTGTCGACACTGAGTATAATGGCTACACCTTC
CASSVDTEYNGYTF
>TRBD2|TRBJ2-2|18|TRBV5-1|few
TGCGCCAGCAGCTTCTTAGCTGTAGCGGGAGTCCCCACCGGGGAGCTGTTTTTT
CASSFLAVAGVPTGELFF
>TRBD2|TRBJ2-4|15|TRBV7-6|NA
TGTGCCAGCAGCTTCCTAGCGGGGAACCCAAACATTCAGTACTTC
CASSFLAGNPNIQYF
>NA|TRBJ1-5|13|TRBV6-5|NA
TGTGCCAGCGGGGGACTGAACAATCAGCCCCAGCATTTT
CASGGLNNQPQHF
>TRBD1|TRBJ2-2|13|TRBV24-1|NA
TGTGCCACCACTGGACAGGGCCCCGGGGAGCTGTTTTTT
CATTGQGPGELFF
>NA|TRBJ1-2|12|TRBV5-6|NA
TGTGCCAGCTGGTCGGTCAACTATGGCTACACCTTC
CASWSVNYGYTF
>TRBD1|TRBJ2-7|17|TRBV23-1|once
TGCGCCAGCAGTCAAACCCCTACGCGGGACAGGGAGAACGAGCAGTACTTC
CASSQTPTRDRENEQYF
>NA|TRBJ1-1|15|TRBV7-2|once
TGTGCCAGCAGCTTAGGAATACAGGCGAACACTGAAGCTTTCTTT
CASSLGIQANTEAFF
>NA|TRBJ1-1|13|TRBV27|once
TGTGCCAGCAGTTTATCCGGAGTCACTGAAGCTTTCTTT
CASSLSGVTEAFF
>NA|TRBJ2-6|15|TRBV10-3|NA
TGTGCCATCAGTGGGTACAGCTCTGGGGCCAACGTCCTGACTTTC
CAISGYSSGANVLTF
>NA|TRBJ2-2|14|TRBV5-1|NA
TGCGCCAGCGAACCCGGGATGAACACCGGGGAGCTGTTTTTT
CASEPGMNTGELFF
>NA|TRBJ2-3|15|TRBV7-9|NA
TGTGCCAGCAGCTTGGGGCTGGACCTCACAGATACGCAGTATTTT
CASSLGLDLTDTQYF
>TRBD1|TRBJ1-1|17|TRBV6-1|NA
TGTGCCAGCAGTGACCCGACAGGGGGCGGGTGGTTGACTGAAGCTTTCTTT
CASSDPTGGGWLTEAFF
>NA|TRBJ1-6|14|TRBV11-2|NA
TGTGCCAGCTTCGACGGAGCATATAATTCACCCCTCCACTTT
CASFDGAYNSPLHF
>NA|TRBJ1-4|17|TRBV7-6|few
TGTGCCAGCAGCTTACGGATCGGGGGGCAGGGTAATGAAAAACTGTTTTTT
CASSLRIGGQGNEKLFF
>TRBD2|TRBJ2-7|16|TRBV19|NA
TGTGCCAGTAGTCCCCAATATAGCGGGAGGGCGCGTGAGCAGTACTTC
CASSPQYSGRAREQYF
>NA|TRBJ1-1|15|TRBV5-1|NA
TGCGCCAGCAGCGAGGGACTCTACACGACCACTGAAGCTTTCTTT
CASSEGLYTTTEAFF
>TRBD2|TRBJ2-7|14|TRBV27|NA
TGTGCCAGCAGTTTGGGCGGGAGCTCCTACGAGCAGTACTTC
CASSLGGSSYEQYF
>TRBD2|TRBJ2-1|17|TRBV5-1|NA
TGCGCCAGCAGCTTGATGGAGGGGCTAGCGGGTTACAATGAGCAGTTCTTC
CASSLMEGLAGYNEQFF
>NA|TRBJ2-5|14|TRBV24-1|NA
TGTGCCACCAGTGACAGGTCCCTCCAAGAGACCCAGTACTTC
CATSDRSLQETQYF
>NA|TRBJ1-2|14|TRBV4-2|NA
TGTGCCAGCAGCCATTCCCGGGGAGGGGACGGCTACACCTTC
CASSHSRGGDGYTF
>TRBD2|TRBJ2-5|14|TRBV4-1|NA
TGCGCCAGCAGCCGCGGGAGGGCGTTCGAGACCCAGTACTTC
CASSRGRAFETQYF
>NA|TRBJ2-1|14|TRBV2|once
TGTGCCAGCAGTGAAGCGCTTGGTGGGAGGACGCAGTTCTTC
CASSEALGGRTQFF
>TRBD1|TRBJ1-2|13|TRBV5-5|NA
TGTGCCAGCAGCACGGGACAGTCCTATGGCTACACCTTC
CASSTGQSYGYTF
>TRBD1|TRBJ2-7|13|TRBV19|NA
TGTGCCAGTATTCACAGGGGGCGACACGAGCAGTACTTC
CASIHRGRHEQYF